The clone carrying this T cell receptor beta chain was picked up a small number of times. What it binds is not known. These data come from a study of blood T cells in healthy people across ages. Study outcomes and limitations: Unknown CMV status may confound age-related changes in expanded clones. Naive CD4+ cells and diversity were both higher in long-lived donors than in aged donors. The study could not conclusively compare naive and antigen-experienced cells, given its unsorted PBMCs.

Germline CDR1 is SGHNT and CDR2 is YENEEA. After removal of 0 bases from V and 4 bases from J, the junction contained 1 base not matched to a gene. The CDR3 has 15 residues. The authors ran a second PCR of about 7 to 12 cycles using a sample-barcoded 5' primer and a J-beta primer mix. A single record per CDR3 protein comes from TCRdb applying MiXCR to the 5' RACE reads. Of 600,000 to 850,000 distinct CDR3 sequences listed, roughly 45% are singletons. The chain has TRBV11-3 and TRBJ2-1; 9 bases line up with TRBD2. This TCR was recovered from a woman in her sixties in good health. Sequenced input: blood. This CDR3 is CASSLERGGYNEQFF. CDR3 in DNA: TGTGCCAGCAGCTTAGAGCGGGGGGGTTACAATGAGCAGTTCTTC.